The rows below give T cell receptor beta chains drawn from one sample of a study of blood T cells in healthy people across ages. TCRdb reprocessed the 5' RACE reads via MiXCR and lists one record per CDR3 protein. The sample lists about 1.5 million distinct CDR3 sequences; 35% to 45% were seen once. Sequenced: blood. All receptors derive from a woman under 30 in good health. Both conserved end residues are part of each CDR3. The order of the fields is D gene, J gene, clone size, V gene, CDR3 protein, CDR3 DNA. D genes are given only for firm matches. Clone size is not always given. Where it is, it says once, few, many or a class for expanded clones.

>NA|TRBJ1-1|NA|TRBV7-6
CASSLETLSLEAFF
TGTGCCAGCAGCTTAGAGACACTGTCCCTTGAAGCTTTCTTT
>NA|TRBJ1-2|few|TRBV6-5
CASSYSYRTTAGGYTF
TGTGCCAGCAGTTACAGTTATCGGACAACCGCGGGAGGCTACACCTTC
>TRBD2|TRBJ2-7|NA|TRBV7-8
CASSPKLLAGEYNEQYF
TGTGCCAGCAGCCCTAAATTACTAGCGGGGGAGTACAATGAGCAGTACTTC
>NA|TRBJ1-1|NA|TRBV9
CASRVGYNTEAFF
TGTGCCAGCCGCGTAGGGTACAACACTGAAGCTTTCTTT
>TRBD2|TRBJ2-1|few|TRBV27
CASSLRLAGAAKDNEQFF
TGTGCCAGCAGTTTAAGACTAGCGGGCGCCGCTAAGGATAATGAGCAGTTCTTC
>NA|TRBJ2-6|NA|TRBV6-6
CASLRDSGANVLTF
TGTGCCAGCTTACGGGACTCTGGGGCCAACGTCCTGACTTTC
>NA|TRBJ2-1|NA|TRBV9
CASSVGGTDYNEQFF
TGTGCCAGCAGCGTAGGGGGGACCGACTACAATGAGCAGTTCTTC
>NA|TRBJ1-6|NA|TRBV2
CASSTEGASPLHF
TGTGCCAGCAGTACTGAGGGTGCTTCACCCCTCCACTTT
>TRBD1|TRBJ2-2|NA|TRBV6-6
CASSLGQGAIGELFF
TGTGCCAGCTCTCTGGGACAGGGGGCTATCGGGGAGCTGTTTTTT
>NA|TRBJ2-7|NA|TRBV11-2
CASSPETLWYNEQYF
TGTGCCAGCAGCCCAGAAACTCTATGGTACAATGAGCAGTACTTC
>NA|TRBJ1-2|few|TRBV20-1
CSARDEEGPGYGYTF
TGCAGTGCTAGAGATGAGGAGGGGCCGGGGTATGGCTACACCTTC
>TRBD1|TRBJ1-4|NA|TRBV20-1
CSAKGAQQEKLFF
TGCAGTGCTAAGGGGGCGCAGCAGGAAAAACTGTTTTTT
>TRBD2|TRBJ2-1|few|TRBV12-3/TRBV12-4
CASRKTSGAYNEQFF
TGTGCCAGCAGAAAAACTAGCGGGGCCTACAATGAGCAGTTCTTC
>NA|TRBJ1-2|NA|TRBV30
CAWSEENYGYTF
TGTGCCTGGAGTGAGGAGAACTATGGCTACACCTTC
>NA|TRBJ1-2|NA|TRBV4-1
CASSQERAALYGYTF
TGCGCCAGCAGCCAAGAGAGAGCAGCACTATATGGCTACACCTTC
>TRBD2|TRBJ2-1|NA|TRBV7-2
CASSLVASGVGEQFF
TGTGCCAGCAGCTTAGTTGCTAGCGGGGTCGGTGAGCAGTTCTTC
>NA|TRBJ2-1|few|TRBV7-2
CASSFRGANNEQFF
TGTGCCAGCAGCTTCCGGGGAGCTAACAATGAGCAGTTCTTC
>NA|TRBJ1-1|NA|TRBV6-6
CASTTVAEAFF
TGTGCCAGCACGACAGTCGCTGAAGCTTTCTTT
>NA|TRBJ2-1|NA|TRBV6-2/TRBV6-3
CASSEVGLRYNEQFF
TGTGCCAGCAGCGAAGTAGGGCTCCGCTACAATGAGCAGTTCTTC
>NA|TRBJ1-2|few|TRBV7-2
CASSSPRGTNYGYTF
TGTGCCAGCAGCTCCCCTCGAGGGACCAACTATGGCTACACCTTC
>TRBD2|TRBJ2-7|NA|TRBV12-3/TRBV12-4
CASKKAGATYNEQYF
TGTGCCAGCAAGAAAGCGGGGGCCACTTACAATGAGCAGTACTTC
>NA|TRBJ2-1|NA|TRBV27
CASSFGQGMYNEQFF
TGTGCCAGCAGTTTTGGCCAGGGTATGTACAATGAGCAGTTCTTC
>NA|TRBJ2-1|NA|TRBV4-1
CASSQGGHYSYNEQFF
TGCGCCAGCAGCCAAGGGGGACATTACTCCTACAATGAGCAGTTCTTC
>NA|TRBJ2-3|NA|TRBV7-2
CASRLGLTPQYF
TGTGCCAGCAGACTGGGACTCACTCCGCAGTATTTT
>NA|TRBJ2-7|few|TRBV20-1
CSARDTGTSGYEQYF
TGCAGTGCTAGAGATACCGGGACAAGTGGTTACGAGCAGTACTTC
>NA|TRBJ2-5|NA|TRBV7-2
CASSLERLLLGTQYF
TGTGCCAGCAGCTTAGAACGGCTCCTCTTAGGGACCCAGTACTTC
>TRBD1|TRBJ1-6|few|TRBV7-2
CASSLSTGEINSPLHF
TGTGCCAGCAGCTTATCTACAGGGGAGATTAATTCACCCCTCCACTTT
>TRBD2|TRBJ2-3|NA|TRBV12-3/TRBV12-4
CASGGEAGGNLLSTDTQYF
TGTGCCAGCGGGGGGGAAGCGGGAGGCAACTTACTTAGCACAGATACGCAGTATTTT